The rows below give T cell receptor beta chains drawn from one sample of a study of CD8 T cells in acute hepatitis C reinfection. Sequencing was performed with immunoSEQ multiplex PCR; in TCRdb, only in-frame clones are kept and a portion is missing. Of some 40,000 clones in the sample, more than 75% were seen once. Sequenced sample: naive CD8+ T cells from PBMCs. The source of these receptors is a man aged 30-40 years with chronic hepatitis C. CDR3s include the opening cysteine and the closing phenylalanine or tryptophan. D genes are given only for firm matches. Clone size is not always given. Where it is, it says once, few, many or a class for expanded clones.

j_call: TRBJ2-5; clone_size: -; v_call: TRBV25-1; d_call: -; cdr3_nt: TGTGCCAGCAGTGACGGGGCCGCCCAGTACTTC; cdr3_aa: CASSDGAAQYF
j_call: TRBJ1-5; clone_size: -; v_call: TRBV6-6; d_call: -; cdr3_nt: TGTGCCGGCAACCCTGGGGGTGCCAATCAGCCCCAGCATTTT; cdr3_aa: CAGNPGGANQPQHF
j_call: TRBJ2-5; clone_size: once; v_call: TRBV29-1; d_call: TRBD2; cdr3_nt: TGCAGCGTGAAACTAGCGGGCCTCCAAGAGACCCAGTACTTC; cdr3_aa: CSVKLAGLQETQYF
j_call: TRBJ1-1; clone_size: -; v_call: TRBV7-9; d_call: TRBD1; cdr3_nt: TGTGCCAGCAGCCCCGTGACAGGGGGGACCCCTGAAGCTTTCTTT; cdr3_aa: CASSPVTGGTPEAFF
j_call: TRBJ2-3; clone_size: -; v_call: TRBV7-9; d_call: -; cdr3_nt: TGTGCCAGCAGCTACGTGACATCTAGCACAGATACGCAGTATTTT; cdr3_aa: CASSYVTSSTDTQYF
j_call: TRBJ2-3; clone_size: -; v_call: TRBV27; d_call: -; cdr3_nt: TGTGCCAGCAGTTTACAGCCATCCACAGATACGCAGTATTTT; cdr3_aa: CASSLQPSTDTQYF
j_call: TRBJ1-5; clone_size: -; v_call: TRBV4-3; d_call: -; cdr3_nt: TGCGCCAGCAGCCAACGTAATCTTCCTCTGAGCAATCAGCCCCAGCATTTT; cdr3_aa: CASSQRNLPLSNQPQHF
j_call: TRBJ2-5; clone_size: -; v_call: TRBV6-5; d_call: -; cdr3_nt: TGTGCCAGCAAGCAGGGGCCGACCCAGTACTTC; cdr3_aa: CASKQGPTQYF
j_call: TRBJ1-1; clone_size: -; v_call: TRBV9; d_call: TRBD1; cdr3_nt: TGTGCCAGCAGCCCGTGGGACAGGGGTGACACTGAAGCTTTCTTT; cdr3_aa: CASSPWDRGDTEAFF
j_call: TRBJ1-5; clone_size: -; v_call: TRBV6-5; d_call: -; cdr3_nt: TGTGCCAGCAGGGGGGGCCCGTCAGGCAATCAGCCCCAGCATTTT; cdr3_aa: CASRGGPSGNQPQHF
j_call: TRBJ2-7; clone_size: -; v_call: TRBV25-1; d_call: -; cdr3_nt: TGTGCCAGCAGGCGCGGATCAAGGAGCCACGAGCAGTACTTC; cdr3_aa: CASRRGSRSHEQYF
j_call: TRBJ2-1; clone_size: -; v_call: TRBV27; d_call: -; cdr3_nt: TGTGCCAGCAGTTTACTTGGGGGCTACAATGAGCAGTTCTTC; cdr3_aa: CASSLLGGYNEQFF
j_call: TRBJ2-2; clone_size: few; v_call: TRBV29-1; d_call: TRBD2; cdr3_nt: TGCAGCGTTTTCCTAGCGGGAGGTTGGACCGGGGAGCTGTTTTTT; cdr3_aa: CSVFLAGGWTGELFF
j_call: TRBJ2-3; clone_size: once; v_call: TRBV25-1; d_call: TRBD2; cdr3_nt: TGTGCCAGCAGTGCCAGCGGGGGGGGGAGCACAGATACGCAGTATTTT; cdr3_aa: CASSASGGGSTDTQYF
j_call: TRBJ2-7; clone_size: -; v_call: TRBV27; d_call: TRBD2; cdr3_nt: TGTGCCAGCAAGGTTTCAGCGGGAGACTACGAGCAGTACTTC; cdr3_aa: CASKVSAGDYEQYF
j_call: TRBJ2-3; clone_size: -; v_call: TRBV7-6; d_call: -; cdr3_nt: TGTGCCAGCAGCTTAGGAACAGTAAGAACAGATACGCAGTATTTT; cdr3_aa: CASSLGTVRTDTQYF
j_call: TRBJ2-1; clone_size: once; v_call: TRBV5-8; d_call: -; cdr3_nt: TGTGCCAGCAGCTTGCAGGGTTACAATGAGCAGTTCTTC; cdr3_aa: CASSLQGYNEQFF
j_call: TRBJ1-5; clone_size: -; v_call: TRBV10-3; d_call: -; cdr3_nt: TGTGCCATCAGTGAGTCGGGGGACTCCCTTAGCAATCAGCCCCAGCATTTT; cdr3_aa: CAISESGDSLSNQPQHF
j_call: TRBJ2-7; clone_size: -; v_call: TRBV13; d_call: TRBD1; cdr3_nt: TGTGCCAGCAGCCACAAGGACAGGGCCTTTCTCACTAACTACGAGCAGTACTTC; cdr3_aa: CASSHKDRAFLTNYEQYF
j_call: TRBJ2-7; clone_size: -; v_call: TRBV7-2; d_call: -; cdr3_nt: TGTGCCAGCAGCTTCCCCCCAGCCTACGAGCAGTACTTC; cdr3_aa: CASSFPPAYEQYF
j_call: TRBJ2-1; clone_size: -; v_call: TRBV6-4; d_call: TRBD2; cdr3_nt: TGTGCCAGCAGTGACACGGGGACTAGTATCTACAATGAGCAGTTCTTC; cdr3_aa: CASSDTGTSIYNEQFF
j_call: TRBJ2-7; clone_size: -; v_call: TRBV5-1; d_call: -; cdr3_nt: TGCGCCAGCAGCTTGGGAACAACTACCTACGAGCAGTACTTC; cdr3_aa: CASSLGTTTYEQYF
j_call: TRBJ1-1; clone_size: -; v_call: TRBV19; d_call: -; cdr3_nt: TGTGCCAACGAGACTACCAACACTGAAGCTTTCTTT; cdr3_aa: CANETTNTEAFF
j_call: TRBJ1-1; clone_size: once; v_call: TRBV4-1; d_call: -; cdr3_nt: TGCGCCAGCAGCCAAGATAAAGGGGGCACTGAAGCTTTCTTT; cdr3_aa: CASSQDKGGTEAFF
j_call: TRBJ2-1; clone_size: -; v_call: TRBV13; d_call: TRBD1; cdr3_nt: TGTGCCAGCAGCTTCTCCGGGACAGTTAATGAGCAGTTCTTC; cdr3_aa: CASSFSGTVNEQFF
j_call: TRBJ1-2; clone_size: -; v_call: TRBV7-9; d_call: -; cdr3_nt: TGTGCCAGCAGCTTAGTTGGACAGCCCTATGGCTACACCTTC; cdr3_aa: CASSLVGQPYGYTF
j_call: TRBJ2-4; clone_size: -; v_call: TRBV9; d_call: -; cdr3_nt: TGTGCCAGCAGCCCTAACGGCAAAAACATTCAGTACTTC; cdr3_aa: CASSPNGKNIQYF
j_call: TRBJ2-7; clone_size: -; v_call: TRBV13; d_call: TRBD1; cdr3_nt: TGTGCCAGCACCACAAGGACAGGGGCCTACGAGCAGTACTTC; cdr3_aa: CASTTRTGAYEQYF
j_call: TRBJ2-2; clone_size: few; v_call: TRBV13; d_call: TRBD1; cdr3_nt: TGTGCCAGCAGCTTCAGGGGGCCTGGGGAGCTGTTTTTT; cdr3_aa: CASSFRGPGELFF
j_call: TRBJ1-5; clone_size: few; v_call: TRBV6-6; d_call: -; cdr3_nt: TGTGCCAGCAGTTATTCAGGAGAAGGTCAGCCCCAGCATTTT; cdr3_aa: CASSYSGEGQPQHF
j_call: TRBJ2-7; clone_size: -; v_call: TRBV5-6; d_call: -; cdr3_nt: TGTGCCAGCAGCTCGGGGTCGGGCTACGAGCAGTACTTC; cdr3_aa: CASSSGSGYEQYF
j_call: TRBJ2-1; clone_size: few; v_call: TRBV19; d_call: TRBD2; cdr3_nt: TGTGCCAGTAGTATTGTAGCGGGGGGCACCAATGAGCAGTTCTTC; cdr3_aa: CASSIVAGGTNEQFF
j_call: TRBJ1-5; clone_size: -; v_call: TRBV27; d_call: -; cdr3_nt: TGTGCCAGCAGACCGGGGACGGGGACGTGGCAGCCCCAGCATTTT; cdr3_aa: CASRPGTGTWQPQHF
j_call: TRBJ2-5; clone_size: -; v_call: TRBV7-8; d_call: -; cdr3_nt: TGTGCCAGCACTTCGGATATGGTTCGGACAGCGAACTTC; cdr3_aa: CASTSDMVRTANF
j_call: TRBJ1-1; clone_size: -; v_call: TRBV19; d_call: -; cdr3_nt: TGTGCCAGTAGTGAAACGCTGCACCCTGAAGCTTTCTTT; cdr3_aa: CASSETLHPEAFF
j_call: TRBJ1-1; clone_size: -; v_call: TRBV27; d_call: -; cdr3_nt: TGTGCCAGCAGTTTCGGGGGGGCCACTGAAGCTTTCTTT; cdr3_aa: CASSFGGATEAFF
j_call: TRBJ1-6; clone_size: -; v_call: TRBV4-1; d_call: -; cdr3_nt: TGCGCCAGCAGCCTTAATCCGGGGGCCGGGGGTTCACCCCTCCACTTT; cdr3_aa: CASSLNPGAGGSPLHF
j_call: TRBJ1-5; clone_size: once; v_call: TRBV6-1; d_call: TRBD1; cdr3_nt: TGTGCCAGAGCGACAGGGGGGAGCAATCAGCCCCAGCATTTT; cdr3_aa: CARATGGSNQPQHF
j_call: TRBJ2-7; clone_size: -; v_call: TRBV11-2; d_call: -; cdr3_nt: TGTGCCAGCAGCTTTGAGCGGGACATCTCCTACGAGCAGTACTTC; cdr3_aa: CASSFERDISYEQYF